These 8 T cell receptor beta chains were all obtained from the same sample, sequenced in a study of shared clonotypes between healthy human individuals. TCRdb's table, derived via immunoSEQ multiplex PCR, lists solely in-frame clones and lacks some. The table lists 950,000 to 1,100,000 clones, 75% to 85% of them singletons. The sample comprised memory CD4+ T cells from PBMCs. Subset: CD45RA-negative fraction. These receptors all stem from a man aged 18 to 29 in good health. Some clones in this sample may be carry-over from other donors' samples.

This chain links TRBV28 with TRBJ1-4, with 9 bases matching TRBD1. V was pared by 7 bases and J by 8 bases, with 11 bases of the junction left unmatched. Germline V gene lookup returns CDR1 MDHEN and CDR2 SYDVKM. The CDR3 has 15 amino acids. CDR3: CASILPGQGNEKLFF. CDR3 coding DNA: TGTGCCAGCATCTTACCGGGACAGGGAAACGAAAAACTGTTTTTT.

The chain employs TRBV7-9 and TRBJ1-2; unclear D gene. The germline V gene encodes CDR1 SEHNR and CDR2 FQNEAQ (reference sequence). Trimming shortened V by 3 bases and J by 3 bases, and 11 bases separated the two germline ends. The CDR3 extends over 14 amino acids. CDR3 loop: CASSFNRDDYGYTF. The CDR3, as DNA: TGTGCCAGCAGCTTTAATAGGGATGACTATGGCTACACCTTC.

Concerning this clone: A much larger clone lies a single base off, so this may be a read error. This chain links TRBV7-8 with TRBJ1-2; no clear D. V dropped 6 bases and J dropped 2 bases, with 7 bases sitting between them. This CDR3 is 12 amino acids long. Per the germline V gene, CDR1 is SGHVS and CDR2 is FQNEAQ. The CDR3 region is CASSPGNYGYTF. CDR3 coding DNA: TGTGCCAGCAGTCCGGGGAACTATGGCTACACCTTC.

The chain recombines TRBV5-4 with TRBJ2-7, with 8 bases fitting TRBD2. The germline V gene encodes CDR1 SGHNT and CDR2 YYREEE (reference sequence). V lost 1 base to trimming and J lost 3 bases; unmatched junction nucleotides: 0. This CDR3 has 13 residues. CDR3 sequence (DNA): TGTGCCAGCAGCTTGCGGGAGGGCTACGAGCAGTACTTC. Amino acids: CASSLREGYEQYF.

This clone has only one observation. The chain has TRBV4-2 and TRBJ2-1, with TRBD1 matching 8 bases. The CDR3 sequence is 16 residues long. Germline lookup yields CDR1 LGHNA and CDR2 YNFKEQ. V gave up 1 base and J gave up 7 bases; unmatched junction bases: 9. This CDR3 is CASSQVGQGAWNEQFF. The CDR3, as DNA: TGTGCCAGCAGCCAAGTCGGGCAGGGGGCTTGGAATGAGCAGTTCTTC.

The chain joins TRBV28 to TRBJ1-2; tentatively, D is TRBD1 (6 bases). In germline, CDR1 is MDHEN, CDR2 SYDVKM. V lost 8 bases, J lost 14 bases, and 15 bases lay in between. CDR3 length: 10 amino acids. The CDR3: CASLGQRFTF. Written as DNA, the CDR3 is TGTGCCAGCCTCGGACAGCGATTTACCTTC.

The J gene is TRBJ2-7, the V gene TRBV9; the D gene is possibly TRBD1 (7 bases). This CDR3 is built from 17 residues. V was cut by 4 bases and J by 6 bases, with 26 bases left in between. The V gene's germline CDR1 is SGDLS and CDR2 YYNGEE. CDR3 protein: CASSPGGRGQRVREQYF. In DNA form, the CDR3 reads TGTGCCAGCAGCCCCGGGGGTAGGGGACAGCGGGTACGCGAGCAGTACTTC. Using reference TRBV9 and TRBJ2-7 for the parts outside the CDR3, the full variable domain is DSGVTQTPKHLITATGQRVTLRCSPRSGDLSVYWYQQSLDQGLQFLIQYYNGEERAKGNILERFSAQQFPDLHSELNLSSLELGDSALYFCASSPGGRGQRVREQYFGPGTRLTVT.

This chain connects TRBV28 to TRBJ2-3, with 7 bases fitting TRBD1. CDR3 length equals 14 residues. Germline loops: CDR1 MDHEN, CDR2 SYDVKM. Trimming cost V 11 bases and J 2 bases; bases outside gene matches: 10. The CDR3 DNA follows: TGTGCCCATAAGGCCGGGACAGTCACAGATACGCAGTATTTT. It yields the protein CAHKAGTVTDTQYF.